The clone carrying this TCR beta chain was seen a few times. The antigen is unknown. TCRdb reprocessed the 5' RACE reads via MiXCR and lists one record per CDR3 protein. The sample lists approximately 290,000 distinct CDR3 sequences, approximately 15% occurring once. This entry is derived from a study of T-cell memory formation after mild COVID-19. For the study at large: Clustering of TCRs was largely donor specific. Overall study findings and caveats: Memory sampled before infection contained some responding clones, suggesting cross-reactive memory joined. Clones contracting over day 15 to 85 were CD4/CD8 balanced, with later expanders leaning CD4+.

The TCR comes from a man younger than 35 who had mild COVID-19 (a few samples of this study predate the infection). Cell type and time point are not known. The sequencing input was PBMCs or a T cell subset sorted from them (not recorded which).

CDR3 DNA sequence: TGTGCCAGCAGCAAAGAGGGTTTGCGGACAGGGTACACCTACGAGCAGTACTTC. Translated: CASSKEGLRTGYTYEQYF. The chain combines TRBV21-1 with TRBJ2-7; TRBD1 reflects the table's D call only, with no check against the DNA. TRBV21-1 is a pseudogene. This CDR3 is built from 18 residues.